This passage covers 6 T cell receptor beta chains from one sample sequenced in a study of regulatory T cells in long-lasting Graves disease. Assembly of TCR beta libraries relied on iRepertoire HTBI primers together with Arm-PCR of CDR3 regions. TCRdb redid the calling of the multiplex PCR reads with MiXCR, one entry per CDR3 protein. The table shows roughly 380,000 distinct CDR3 sequences, with around 15% occurring only once. Time point in this sample: newly diagnosed GD, antithyroid drugs for less than 3 months. The TCR library was made from RNA extracted from PBMCs. This sample also appeared in a second study, on T cells in Graves' hyperthyroidism and ophthalmopathy.

Here the sequenced sample was peripheral blood mononuclear cells (PBMCs), taken at new diagnosis, from a patient treated with antithyroid drugs. The receptors come from a man in his forties or fifties with Graves disease.

The chain is built from TRBV24-1 and TRBJ2-2, with D perhaps matching TRBD1 (6 bases). This CDR3 has 15 amino acids. The V gene lost 4 bases and the J gene lost 4 bases, with 12 bases spanning the gap. Germline loops: CDR1 KGHDR, CDR2 SFDVKD. CDR3 in amino acids: CATSEPRQATGELFF. CDR3 bases: TGTGCCACCAGTGAACCCAGACAGGCCACCGGGGAGCTGTTTTTT.

This clonotype has a count of ten or more. CDR3: CASSESLGGVEFF. CDR3 nucleotides: TGTGCCAGCAGTGAAAGTTTGGGGGGCGTCGAGTTCTTC. The chain combines TRBV6-2 or TRBV6-3 with TRBJ2-1, with D tentatively TRBD1 or TRBD2 (6 bases each). The CDR3 loop spans 13 amino acids. Trimming stripped 5 bases from V and 14 bases from J, with 19 bases between. Germline V gene sequence: CDR1 MNHEY, CDR2 SVGEGT.

This clonotype has ten or more counts. The chain links TRBV20-1 to TRBJ2-3; no firm D call. Germline V gene lookup returns CDR1 DFQATT and CDR2 SNEGSKA (reference sequence). There are 17 residues in the CDR3. V dropped 4 bases and J dropped 0 bases, with 20 bases sitting between them. The CDR3 bases are TGCAGTGCTAAGGTGTTGGCGGCGGCCATTAGCACAGATACGCAGTATTTT. As protein: CSAKVLAAAISTDTQYF.

This clonotype was seen only a few times. CDR3 coding DNA: TGTGCCAGTAGTATGTTTGTTGCGTTGGGCAATCAGCCCCAGCATTTT. This encodes CASSMFVALGNQPQHF. The chain recombines TRBV19 with TRBJ1-5; D not resolved. Trimming pared 3 bases from V and 2 bases from J, leaving 14 bases between. Germline V gene data show CDR1 as LNHDA and CDR2 as SQIVND (reference sequence). The CDR3 loop spans 16 amino acids.

CDR3 amino acids: CASSLNSGGARADTQYF. In DNA, the CDR3 is TGTGCCAGCAGCCTAAATAGCGGGGGGGCCAGGGCAGATACGCAGTATTTT. The chain has TRBV7-3 and TRBJ2-3; 11 nucleotides match TRBD2. The germline gives CDR1 SGHTA, CDR2 FQGTGA. V lost 5 bases to trimming and J lost 4 bases; unmatched junction nucleotides: 11. CDR3 length equals 17 residues.

V usage is TRBV2 and J usage is TRBJ2-7; 7 bases are a match to TRBD1. V was pared by 0 bases and J by 5 bases, with 7 bases of the junction left unmatched. Germline CDR1 SNHLY, CDR2 FYNNEI. The CDR3 loop spans 15 amino acids. CDR3 sequence: CASSEAPGQDHEQYF. CDR3 bases: TGTGCCAGCAGTGAAGCGCCCGGACAGGACCACGAGCAGTACTTC.